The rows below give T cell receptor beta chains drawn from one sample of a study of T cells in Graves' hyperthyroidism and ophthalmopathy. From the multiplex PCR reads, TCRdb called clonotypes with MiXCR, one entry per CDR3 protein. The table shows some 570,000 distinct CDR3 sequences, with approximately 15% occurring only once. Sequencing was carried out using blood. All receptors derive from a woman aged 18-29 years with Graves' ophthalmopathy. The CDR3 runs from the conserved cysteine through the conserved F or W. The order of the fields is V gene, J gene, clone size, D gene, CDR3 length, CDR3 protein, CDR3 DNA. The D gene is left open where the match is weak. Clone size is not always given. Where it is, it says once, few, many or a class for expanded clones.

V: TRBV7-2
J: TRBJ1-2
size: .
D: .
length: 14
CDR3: CASSGVAGAYGYTF
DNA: TGTGCCAGCAGTGGAGTGGCGGGGGCGTATGGCTACACCTTC

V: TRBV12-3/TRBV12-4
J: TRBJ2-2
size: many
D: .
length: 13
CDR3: CASSFVSTGELFF
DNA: TGTGCCAGCAGTTTTGTTTCCACCGGGGAGCTGTTTTTT

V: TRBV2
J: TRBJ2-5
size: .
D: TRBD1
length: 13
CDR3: CASRSTGDRDEYF
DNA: TGTGCCAGCAGGTCAACAGGGGACCGGGACGAGTACTTC

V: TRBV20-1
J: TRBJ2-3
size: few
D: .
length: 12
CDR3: CSARDARIAQYF
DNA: TGCAGTGCTAGAGATGCCCGGATTGCGCAGTATTTT

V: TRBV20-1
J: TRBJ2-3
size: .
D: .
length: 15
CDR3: CSAGPVQATTDTQYF
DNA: TGCAGTGCGGGGCCCGTTCAGGCTACCACAGATACGCAGTATTTT

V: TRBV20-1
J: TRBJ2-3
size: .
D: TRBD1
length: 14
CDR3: CSITGTGQGDTQYF
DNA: TGCAGTATAACCGGGACAGGGCAGGGAGATACGCAGTATTTT

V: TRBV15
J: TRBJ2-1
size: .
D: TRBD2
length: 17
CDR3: CATSRDRRLAGPNEQFF
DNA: TGTGCCACCAGCAGAGATCGCAGACTAGCGGGACCGAATGAGCAGTTCTTC

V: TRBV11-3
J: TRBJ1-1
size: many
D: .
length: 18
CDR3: CASRATGPYSLMNTEAFF
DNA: TGTGCCAGCAGGGCTACAGGGCCCTACTCTCTTATGAACACTGAAGCTTTCTTT

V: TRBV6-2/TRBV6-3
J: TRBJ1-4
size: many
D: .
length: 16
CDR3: CASRGVYRTANEKLFF
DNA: TGTGCCAGCAGAGGGGTGTACCGGACAGCTAATGAAAAACTGTTTTTT

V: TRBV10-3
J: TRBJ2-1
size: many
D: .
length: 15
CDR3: CAISDWDSTAPEQFF
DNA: TGTGCCATCAGTGATTGGGACTCGACTGCCCCAGAGCAGTTCTTC

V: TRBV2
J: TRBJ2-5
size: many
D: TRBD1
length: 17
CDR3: CASRDPQSTGAGKTQYF
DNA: TGTGCCAGCAGAGATCCGCAATCGACAGGGGCGGGGAAGACCCAGTACTTC

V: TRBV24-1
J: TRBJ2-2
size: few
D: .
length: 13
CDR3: CATSDHITGELFF
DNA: TGTGCCACCAGTGATCACATCACCGGGGAGCTGTTTTTT

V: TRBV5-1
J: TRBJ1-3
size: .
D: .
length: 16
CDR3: CASSQRDVPSGNTIYF
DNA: TGCGCCAGCAGCCAACGGGACGTGCCCTCTGGAAACACCATATATTTT

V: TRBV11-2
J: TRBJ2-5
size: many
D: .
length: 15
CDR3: CASIAPGRGRDGQYF
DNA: TGTGCCAGCATCGCCCCGGGACGGGGAAGAGACGGCCAGTACTTC

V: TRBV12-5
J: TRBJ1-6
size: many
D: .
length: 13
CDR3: CASAPDSNSPLHF
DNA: TGTGCTAGTGCCCCAGACAGTAATTCACCCCTCCACTTT